This T cell receptor (beta chain) was retrieved from a study of T cells expressing NK-cell markers. Worth noting for this clonotype: What it binds is not known.

Study-wide results and caveats: NKG2C+ dominant clonotypes from roughly 6 donors made up about 1.0-7.5% of CD8+ T cells.

This CDR3 region has 14 residues. Per the germline V gene, CDR1 is SGHRS and CDR2 is YFSETQ. TCR beta libraries carry UMIs added by 5'RACE template switching. With the 5' RACE reads reprocessed, TCRdb shows one record per CDR3 protein and no DNA. With roughly 390,000 distinct CDR3 sequences in the sample, the ten largest clones hold about 10%. This chain joins TRBV5-1 and TRBJ2-1; TCRdb gives TRBD1 as the D gene, but with no DNA this cannot be confirmed. Sequences were obtained from blood T cells: a sorted CD56 or NKG2C T cell subset, CD4+ or CD8+ T cells, or bulk PBMC T cells (not recorded which). This TCR came from a woman aged 50 to 60 in good health. CDR3 region: CASSAGQEYNEQFF.